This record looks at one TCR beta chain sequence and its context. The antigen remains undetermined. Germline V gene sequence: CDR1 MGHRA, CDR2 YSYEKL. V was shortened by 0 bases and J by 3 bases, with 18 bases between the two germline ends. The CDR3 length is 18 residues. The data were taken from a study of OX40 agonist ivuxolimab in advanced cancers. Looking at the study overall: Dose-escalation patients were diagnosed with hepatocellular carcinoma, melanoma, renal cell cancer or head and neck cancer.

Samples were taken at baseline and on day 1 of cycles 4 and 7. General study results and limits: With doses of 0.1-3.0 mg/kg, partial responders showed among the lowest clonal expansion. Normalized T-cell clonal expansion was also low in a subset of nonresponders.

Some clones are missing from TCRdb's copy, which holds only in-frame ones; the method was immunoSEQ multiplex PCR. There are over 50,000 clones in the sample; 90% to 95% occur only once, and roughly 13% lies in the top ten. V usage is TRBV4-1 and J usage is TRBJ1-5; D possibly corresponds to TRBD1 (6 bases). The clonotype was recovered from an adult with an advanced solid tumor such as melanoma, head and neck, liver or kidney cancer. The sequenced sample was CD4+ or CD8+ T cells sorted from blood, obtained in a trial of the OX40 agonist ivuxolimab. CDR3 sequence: CASSQDTVFRDTNQPQHF. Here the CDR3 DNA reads TGCGCCAGCAGCCAAGATACGGTATTTAGGGACACCAATCAGCCCCAGCATTTT.